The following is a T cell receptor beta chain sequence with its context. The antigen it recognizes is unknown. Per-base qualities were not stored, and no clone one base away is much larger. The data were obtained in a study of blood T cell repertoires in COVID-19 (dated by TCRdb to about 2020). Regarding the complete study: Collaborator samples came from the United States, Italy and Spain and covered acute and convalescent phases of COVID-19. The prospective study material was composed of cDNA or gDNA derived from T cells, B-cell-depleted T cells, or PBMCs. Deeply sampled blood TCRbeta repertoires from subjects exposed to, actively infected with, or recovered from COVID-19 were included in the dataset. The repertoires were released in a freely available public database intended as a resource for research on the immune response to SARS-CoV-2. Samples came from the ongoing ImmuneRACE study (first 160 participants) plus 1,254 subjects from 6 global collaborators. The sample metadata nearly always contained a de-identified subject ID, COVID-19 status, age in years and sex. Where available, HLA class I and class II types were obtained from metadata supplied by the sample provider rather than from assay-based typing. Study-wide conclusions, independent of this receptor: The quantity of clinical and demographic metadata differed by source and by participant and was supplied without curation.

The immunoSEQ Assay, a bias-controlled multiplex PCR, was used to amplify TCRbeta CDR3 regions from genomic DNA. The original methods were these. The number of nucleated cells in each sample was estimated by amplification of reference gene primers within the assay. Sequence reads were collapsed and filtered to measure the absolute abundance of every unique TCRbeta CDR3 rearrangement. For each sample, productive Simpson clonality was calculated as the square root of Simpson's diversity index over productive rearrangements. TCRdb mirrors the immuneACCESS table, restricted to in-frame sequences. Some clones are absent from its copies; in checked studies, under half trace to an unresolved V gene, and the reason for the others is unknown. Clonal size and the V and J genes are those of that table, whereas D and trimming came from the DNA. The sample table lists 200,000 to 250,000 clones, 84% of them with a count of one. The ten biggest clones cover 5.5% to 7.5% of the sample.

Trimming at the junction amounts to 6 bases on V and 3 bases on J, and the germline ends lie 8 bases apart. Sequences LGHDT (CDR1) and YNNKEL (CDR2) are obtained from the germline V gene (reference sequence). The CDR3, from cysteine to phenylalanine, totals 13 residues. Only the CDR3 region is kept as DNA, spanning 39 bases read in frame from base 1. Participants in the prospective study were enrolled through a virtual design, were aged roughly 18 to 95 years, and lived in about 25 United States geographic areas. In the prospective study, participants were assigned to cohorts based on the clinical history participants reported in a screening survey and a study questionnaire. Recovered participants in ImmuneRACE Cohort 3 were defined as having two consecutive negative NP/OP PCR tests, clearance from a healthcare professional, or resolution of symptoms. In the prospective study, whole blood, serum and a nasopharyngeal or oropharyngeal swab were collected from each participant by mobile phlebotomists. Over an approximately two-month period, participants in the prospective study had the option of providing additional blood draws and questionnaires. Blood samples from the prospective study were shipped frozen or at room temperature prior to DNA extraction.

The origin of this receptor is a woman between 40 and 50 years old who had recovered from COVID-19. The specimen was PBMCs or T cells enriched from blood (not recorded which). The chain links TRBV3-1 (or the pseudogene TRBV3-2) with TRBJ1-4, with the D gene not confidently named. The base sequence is TGTGCCAGCAGGGGCAGGTCTAATGAAAAACTGTTTTTT. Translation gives CASRGRSNEKLFF.